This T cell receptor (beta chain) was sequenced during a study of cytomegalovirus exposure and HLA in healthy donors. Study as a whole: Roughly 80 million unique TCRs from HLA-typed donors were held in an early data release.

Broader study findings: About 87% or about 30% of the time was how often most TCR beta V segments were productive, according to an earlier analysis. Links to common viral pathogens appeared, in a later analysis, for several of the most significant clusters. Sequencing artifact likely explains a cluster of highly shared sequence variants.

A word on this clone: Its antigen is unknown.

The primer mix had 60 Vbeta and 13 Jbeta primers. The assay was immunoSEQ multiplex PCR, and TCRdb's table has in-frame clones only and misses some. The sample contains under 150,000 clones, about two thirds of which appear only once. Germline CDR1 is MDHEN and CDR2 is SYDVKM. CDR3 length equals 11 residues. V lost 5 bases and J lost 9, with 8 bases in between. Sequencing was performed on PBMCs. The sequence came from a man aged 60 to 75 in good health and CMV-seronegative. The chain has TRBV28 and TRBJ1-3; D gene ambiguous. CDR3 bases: TGTGCCAGCAGTACTGGAGGCACCATATATTTT. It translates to CASSTGGTIYF.